This T cell receptor beta chain was observed in a study of blood T cell repertoires in COVID-19. This clone was observed at least ten times. TCRdb's table, derived via immunoSEQ multiplex PCR, lists solely in-frame clones and lacks some. The table lists roughly 200,000 clones, roughly 76% of them singletons. J was trimmed by 8 bases and V by 4 bases; bases with no gene match: 11. Looked up from germline, CDR1 is SGHTS and CDR2 is YDEGEE. There are 15 residues in the CDR3. The chain carries TRBV5-8 and TRBJ2-1, with 8 bases that match TRBD2. The receptor was isolated from a woman in her 40s with COVID-19, enrolled during active disease. The source material was peripheral blood. This chain's CDR3 is CASSPGGLIGYEQFF. DNA of the CDR3: TGTGCCAGCAGCCCGGGGGGGCTAATTGGCTATGAGCAGTTCTTC.